This TCR beta chain was identified in a study of cytomegalovirus exposure and HLA in healthy donors. A multiplex PCR was run with 60 Vbeta primers and 13 Jbeta primers. The table came from immunoSEQ multiplex PCR; TCRdb's copy has only in-frame clones and leaves some out. The sample shows 160,000 or so clones, roughly 78% of them seen only once. The CDR3 is made up of 15 amino acids. V was cut by 0 bases and J by 4 bases, with 10 bases left in between. Germline V gene data show CDR1 as MGHRA and CDR2 as YSYEKL. This clonotype was obtained from a man aged 40-55 years in good health and CMV-seronegative. The J gene is TRBJ1-5, the V gene TRBV4-1; no clear D. The source material was PBMCs. The CDR3 DNA sequence: TGCGCCAGCAGCCAAGAGTCTGTACTGAATCAGCCCCAGCATTTT. Protein sequence: CASSQESVLNQPQHF.